The source of this TCR beta chain is a study of OX40 agonist ivuxolimab in advanced cancers. Study at large: Earlier treatment with anti-PD-1, anti-PD-L1 or anti-CTLA-4 was permitted, and over 35% had received some. Overall study findings and caveats: Partial responders receiving 0.1-3.0 mg/kg showed among the lowest clonal expansion.

The timepoints at which blood was sampled were baseline, cycle 4 day 1, and cycle 7 day 1. Assay used: immunoSEQ multiplex PCR; TCRdb lists only in-frame clones, some missing. The table lists tens of thousands of clones, 86% of them singletons. Ten or more counts support this clone. Its specificity is unknown. The CDR3 loop spans 17 amino acids. The V segment lost 5 bases and the J segment 7 bases; nucleotides outside the gene matches: 10. The germline gives CDR1 SEHNR, CDR2 FQNEAQ (reference sequence). The TCR was taken from an adult with an advanced solid tumor such as melanoma, head and neck, liver or kidney cancer. V usage is TRBV7-9 and J usage is TRBJ2-1; 14 bases line up with TRBD2. The material sequenced was CD4+ or CD8+ T cells sorted from blood, taken in a trial of the OX40 agonist ivuxolimab. The CDR3 DNA reads TGTGCCAGCAGCCCCCGACGACTAGCGGGGGGGCTGAATGAGCAGTTCTTC. It codes for CASSPRRLAGGLNEQFF. The entire variable domain, with the rest obtained from reference TRBV7-9 and TRBJ2-1, is as follows: DTGVSQNPRHKITKRGQNVTFRCDPISEHNRLYWYRQTLGQGPEFLTYFQNEAQLEKSRLLSDRFSAERPKGSFSTLEIQRTEQGDSAMYLCASSPRRLAGGLNEQFFGPGTRLTVL.